This is a list of T cell receptor beta chains from one sample in a study of human T cells and chemical hapten exposure. TCRdb re-called the RACE reads through MiXCR, storing one row per CDR3 protein. The table shows around 110,000 distinct CDR3 sequences, with approximately 12% occurring only once. The sample in question was whole blood, obtained in connection with sensitization to the hapten diphenylcyclopropenone (DPC). The origin of the receptors is a woman between 45 and 60 years old with alopecia areata. Some clones in this sample may be carry-over from other donors' samples. The CDR3 runs from the conserved cysteine through the conserved F or W.

>TRBV20-1
CSARWGSVNYGYTF
>TRBV4-1
CASSQGTATYEQYF
>TRBV27
CASRVGYIQYF
>TRBV12-3/TRBV12-4
CASSYTDTQYF
>TRBV7-2
CASRHSGQGGLVEAFF
>TRBV12-3/TRBV12-4
CASAAGRGDTQYF
>TRBV4-1
CASSQDTGAGGETQYF
>TRBV28
CASSAWGGPDTQYF
>TRBV7-6
CASSAAEGLAKNIQYF
>TRBV18
CASSPDRGTEAFF
>TRBV4-3
CASSPPTGGAQETQYF
>TRBV13
CATSSGSFSYEQYF
>TRBV18
CASSPEGTKNTGELFF
>TRBV28
CASRTYGGPEQYF
>TRBV10-3
CAISRQGQDTDTQYF